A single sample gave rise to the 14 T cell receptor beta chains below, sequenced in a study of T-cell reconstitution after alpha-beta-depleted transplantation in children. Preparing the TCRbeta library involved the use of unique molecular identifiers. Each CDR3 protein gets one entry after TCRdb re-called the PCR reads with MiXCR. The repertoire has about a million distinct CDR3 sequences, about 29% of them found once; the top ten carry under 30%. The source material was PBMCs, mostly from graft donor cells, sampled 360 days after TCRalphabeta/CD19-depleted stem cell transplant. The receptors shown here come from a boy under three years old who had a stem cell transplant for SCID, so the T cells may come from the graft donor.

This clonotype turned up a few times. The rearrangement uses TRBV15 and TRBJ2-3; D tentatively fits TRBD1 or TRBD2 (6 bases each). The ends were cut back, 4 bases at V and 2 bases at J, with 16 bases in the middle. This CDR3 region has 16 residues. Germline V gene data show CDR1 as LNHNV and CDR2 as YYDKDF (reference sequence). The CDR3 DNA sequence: TGTGCCACCAGCAACAGGGACTTCCCAGACACAGATACGCAGTATTTT. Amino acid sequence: CATSNRDFPDTDTQYF.

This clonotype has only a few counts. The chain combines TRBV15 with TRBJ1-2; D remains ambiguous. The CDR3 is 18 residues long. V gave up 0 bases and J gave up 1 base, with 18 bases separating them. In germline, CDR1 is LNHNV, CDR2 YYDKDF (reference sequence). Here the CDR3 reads CATSRDWAPPEGNYGYTF. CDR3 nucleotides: TGTGCCACCAGCAGAGATTGGGCACCTCCGGAGGGTAACTATGGCTACACCTTC.

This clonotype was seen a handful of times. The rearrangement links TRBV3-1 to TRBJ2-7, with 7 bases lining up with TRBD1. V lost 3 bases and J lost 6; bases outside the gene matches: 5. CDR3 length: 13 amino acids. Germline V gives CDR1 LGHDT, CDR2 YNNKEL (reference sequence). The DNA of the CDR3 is TGTGCCAGCAGCCACCGACAGGGCACCGAGCAGTACTTC. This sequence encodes CASSHRQGTEQYF.

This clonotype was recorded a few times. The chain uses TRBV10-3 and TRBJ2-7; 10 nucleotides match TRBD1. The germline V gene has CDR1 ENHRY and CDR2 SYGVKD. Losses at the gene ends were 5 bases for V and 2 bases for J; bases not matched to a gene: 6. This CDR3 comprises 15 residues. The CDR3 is CAISKGQGSTYEQYF. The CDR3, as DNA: TGTGCCATCAGTAAGGGACAGGGGTCGACCTACGAGCAGTACTTC.

The DNA for the CDR3 is TGTGCCAGCAGTTCAGACACGGGCTATGGCTACACCTTC. This translates into CASSSDTGYGYTF. The chain uses TRBV27 and TRBJ1-2; no definite D call. CDR1 and CDR2 (germline): MNHEY, SMNVEV (reference sequence). The CDR3 is 13 residues long. Trimming cost V 4 bases and J 4 bases, with 10 bases left between them.

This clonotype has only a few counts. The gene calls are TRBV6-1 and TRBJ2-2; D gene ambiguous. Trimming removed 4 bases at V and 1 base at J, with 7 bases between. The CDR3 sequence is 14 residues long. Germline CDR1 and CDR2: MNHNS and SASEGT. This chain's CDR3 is CASSGSRNTGELFF. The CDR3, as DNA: TGTGCCAGCAGTGGGTCAAGGAACACCGGGGAGCTGTTTTTT.

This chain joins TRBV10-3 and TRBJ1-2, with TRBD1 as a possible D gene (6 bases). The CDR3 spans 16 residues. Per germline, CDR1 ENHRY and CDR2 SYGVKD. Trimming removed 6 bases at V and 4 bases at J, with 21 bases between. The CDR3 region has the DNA TGTGCCATCAGCGATGAGGGAGACAGGTCTCTCTATGGCTACACCTTC. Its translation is CAISDEGDRSLYGYTF.

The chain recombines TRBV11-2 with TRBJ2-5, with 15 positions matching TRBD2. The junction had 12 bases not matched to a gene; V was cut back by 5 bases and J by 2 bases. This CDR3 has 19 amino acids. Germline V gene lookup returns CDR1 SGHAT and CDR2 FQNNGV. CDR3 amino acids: CASSINPGLAGGKQETQYF. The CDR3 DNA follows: TGTGCCAGCAGCATAAATCCAGGACTAGCGGGGGGGAAGCAAGAGACCCAGTACTTC.

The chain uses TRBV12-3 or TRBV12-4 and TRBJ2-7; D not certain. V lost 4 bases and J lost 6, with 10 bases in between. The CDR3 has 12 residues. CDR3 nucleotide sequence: TGTGCCAGCAGTTCTGGCCCGCGCGAGCAGTACTTC. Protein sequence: CASSSGPREQYF.

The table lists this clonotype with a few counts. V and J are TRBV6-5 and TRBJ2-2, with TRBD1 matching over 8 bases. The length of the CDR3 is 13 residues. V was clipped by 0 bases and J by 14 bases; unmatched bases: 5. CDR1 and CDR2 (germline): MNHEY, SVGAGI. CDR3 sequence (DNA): TGTGCCAGCAGTTACTCGAGGACAGGGCAACTGTTTTTT. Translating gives CASSYSRTGQLFF.

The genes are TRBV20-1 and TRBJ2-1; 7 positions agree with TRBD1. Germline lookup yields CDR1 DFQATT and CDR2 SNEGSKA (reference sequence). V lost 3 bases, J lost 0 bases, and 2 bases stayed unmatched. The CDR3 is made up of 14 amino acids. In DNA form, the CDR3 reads TGCAGTGCTAGGGGGGACAGCTCCTACAATGAGCAGTTCTTC. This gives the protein CSARGDSSYNEQFF.

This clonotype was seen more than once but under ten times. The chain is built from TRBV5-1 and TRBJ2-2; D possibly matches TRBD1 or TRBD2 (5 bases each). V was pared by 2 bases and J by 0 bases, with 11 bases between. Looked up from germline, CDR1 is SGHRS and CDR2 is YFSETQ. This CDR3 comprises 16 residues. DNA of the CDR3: TGCGCCAGCAGCTTCTTCGGGGCATCGAACACCGGGGAGCTGTTTTTT. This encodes CASSFFGASNTGELFF.

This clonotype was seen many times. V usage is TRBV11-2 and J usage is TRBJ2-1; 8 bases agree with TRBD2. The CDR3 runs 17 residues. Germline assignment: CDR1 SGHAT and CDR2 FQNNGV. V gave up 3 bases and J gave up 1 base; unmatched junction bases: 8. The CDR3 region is CASSFRGGRWSYNEQFF. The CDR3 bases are TGTGCCAGCAGCTTCCGGGGGGGCCGGTGGTCCTACAATGAGCAGTTCTTC.

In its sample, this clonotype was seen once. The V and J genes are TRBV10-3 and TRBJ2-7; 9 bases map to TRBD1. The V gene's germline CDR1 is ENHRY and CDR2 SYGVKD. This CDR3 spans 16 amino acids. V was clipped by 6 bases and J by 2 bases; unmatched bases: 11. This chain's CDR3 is CAISDRPGQGTYEQYF. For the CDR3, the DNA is TGTGCCATCAGCGATAGACCGGGACAGGGTACCTACGAGCAGTACTTC.